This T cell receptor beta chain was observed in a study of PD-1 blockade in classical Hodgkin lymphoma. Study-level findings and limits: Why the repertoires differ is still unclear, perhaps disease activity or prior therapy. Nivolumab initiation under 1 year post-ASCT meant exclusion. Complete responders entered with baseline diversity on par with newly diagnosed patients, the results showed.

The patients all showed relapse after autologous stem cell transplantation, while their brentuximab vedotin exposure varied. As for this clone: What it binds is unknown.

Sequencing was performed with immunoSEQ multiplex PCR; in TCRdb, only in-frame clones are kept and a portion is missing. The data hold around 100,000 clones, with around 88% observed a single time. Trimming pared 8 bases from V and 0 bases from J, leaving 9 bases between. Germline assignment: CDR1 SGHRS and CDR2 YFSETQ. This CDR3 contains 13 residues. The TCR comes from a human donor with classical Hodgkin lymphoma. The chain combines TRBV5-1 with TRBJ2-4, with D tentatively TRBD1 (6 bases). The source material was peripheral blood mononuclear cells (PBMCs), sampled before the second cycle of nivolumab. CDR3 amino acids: CARPRGAKNIQYF. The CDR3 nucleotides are TGCGCCAGGCCCAGGGGAGCCAAAAACATTCAGTACTTC. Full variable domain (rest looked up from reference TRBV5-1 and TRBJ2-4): KAGVTQTPRYLIKTRGQQVTLSCSPISGHRSVSWYQQTPGQGLQFLFEYFSETQRNKGNFPGRFSGRQFSNSRSEMNVSTLELGDSALYLCARPRGAKNIQYFGAGTRLSVL.